These 28 T cell receptor beta chains originate from one sample sequenced in a study of OX40 agonist ivuxolimab in advanced cancers. Generated by immunoSEQ multiplex PCR, the TCRdb table keeps only in-frame clones and is missing some. The sample holds about 48,000 clones; over 85% are singletons and the top ten take 5.5% to 7.5%. The source material was CD4+ or CD8+ T cells sorted from blood, sampled in a trial of the OX40 agonist ivuxolimab. Source of these receptors: an adult with an advanced solid tumor such as melanoma, head and neck, liver or kidney cancer.

Only one count was recorded for this clone. This chain uses TRBV7-2 with TRBJ2-1; no clear D. This CDR3 spans 14 amino acids. V was clipped by 5 bases and J by 8 bases, with 16 bases between them. Germline assignment: CDR1 SGHTA and CDR2 FQGNSA. The CDR3 is CASSPLFMGDEQFF. For the CDR3, the DNA is TGTGCCAGCAGCCCCCTTTTTATGGGCGATGAGCAGTTCTTC.

The chain carries TRBV28 and TRBJ1-4; no firm D call. The CDR3 contains 14 residues. V lost 3 bases, J lost 2 bases, and 7 bases lay in between. Germline V CDR1 and CDR2: MDHEN, SYDVKM. CDR3 sequence (DNA): TGTGCCAGCAGTTTCCCCCAGACTAATGAAAAACTGTTTTTT. As protein: CASSFPQTNEKLFF.

This chain links TRBV19 with TRBJ2-1, with TRBD2 matching 9 bases. Germline-derived CDR1 and CDR2 are LNHDA and SQIVND (reference sequence). With V trimmed by 1 base and J by 4 bases, 2 bases remained unmatched. The CDR3 is made up of 15 amino acids. This chain's CDR3 is CASSIGTSAYNEQFF. CDR3 nucleotide sequence: TGTGCCAGTAGTATAGGGACTAGCGCGTACAATGAGCAGTTCTTC.

The J gene is TRBJ1-5, the V gene TRBV28; TRBD1 matches at 7 bases. J was trimmed by 1 base and V by 5 bases; bases with no gene match: 2. Germline V gives CDR1 MDHEN, CDR2 SYDVKM. The CDR3 spans 14 residues. The CDR3 DNA sequence: TGTGCCAGCAGTCGCAGGGGGAGCAATCAGCCCCAGCATTTT. It specifies CASSRRGSNQPQHF. The entire variable domain, with the rest obtained from reference TRBV28 and TRBJ1-5, is as follows: DVKVTQSSRYLVKRTGEKVFLECVQDMDHENMFWYRQDPGLGLRLIYFSYDVKMKEKGDIPEGYSVSREKKERFSLILESASTNQTSMYLCASSRRGSNQPQHFGDGTRLSIL.

This clone has only a few counts. V usage is TRBV28 and J usage is TRBJ2-2, with TRBD1 identical over 10 bases. The length of the CDR3 is 15 residues. Germline assignment: CDR1 MDHEN and CDR2 SYDVKM. The ends lost 4 bases at V and 4 bases at J; junction bases unmatched: 3. CDR3 loop: CASSSGTGVTGELFF. The CDR3 nucleotides are TGTGCCAGCAGTTCCGGGACAGGGGTCACCGGGGAGCTGTTTTTT.

The rearrangement uses TRBV6-4 and TRBJ2-7; D unclear. CDR1 MRHNA and CDR2 SNTAGT come from the germline V gene. The CDR3 loop spans 17 amino acids. The germline V and J ends were trimmed by 0 bases and 0 bases, with 15 bases remaining between them. CDR3 nucleotide sequence: TGTGCCAGCAGTGACTCTGGGTTCAGACTGGGCTCCTACGAGCAGTACGTC. Amino acids: CASSDSGFRLGSYEQYV.

This clone appeared a single time. The rearrangement joins TRBV5-1 to TRBJ1-2; D not resolved. The germline CDR1 and CDR2 sequences are SGHRS and YFSETQ. The germline V and J ends were trimmed by 2 bases and 1 base, with 18 bases remaining between them. This CDR3 is built from 17 residues. The CDR3 region is CASSLDYQVPHNYGYTF. The CDR3 region has the DNA TGCGCCAGCAGCTTAGATTATCAGGTCCCCCATAACTATGGCTACACCTTC.

CDR3 loop: CSVEVAAAMHEQFF. In DNA form, the CDR3 reads TGCAGCGTTGAGGTTGCCGCGGCAATGCATGAGCAGTTCTTC. The rearrangement joins TRBV29-1 to TRBJ2-1; D gene unclear. The germline gives CDR1 SQVTM, CDR2 ANQGSEA. V lost 3 bases and J lost 8, with 17 bases in between. CDR3 size: 14 residues.

This clone was observed a single time. V is TRBV4-1 and J is TRBJ2-7; D is ambiguous. The V gene's germline CDR1 is MGHRA and CDR2 YSYEKL. The CDR3 is made up of 15 amino acids. V was clipped by 6 bases and J by 0 bases, with 15 bases between them. The CDR3 here is CASRDTVGSSYEQYF. DNA of the CDR3: TGCGCCAGCAGGGATACAGTCGGAAGCTCCTACGAGCAGTACTTC.

V and J are TRBV6-5 and TRBJ2-5; TRBD1 aligns across 8 bases. This CDR3 comprises 16 residues. V trimming: 2 bases; J trimming: 0 bases; junction bases outside the gene matches: 5. The germline V gene encodes CDR1 MNHEY and CDR2 SVGAGI. The CDR3 DNA follows: TGTGCCAGCAGTTACCGCGGACAGGGTCACCAAGAGACCCAGTACTTC. Translation: CASSYRGQGHQETQYF.

The chain couples TRBV25-1 to TRBJ2-7; D is possibly TRBD2 (7 bases). Trimming removed 7 bases at V and 6 bases at J, with 19 bases between. CDR1 MGHDK and CDR2 SYGVNS come from the germline V gene. This CDR3 region has 14 residues. CDR3 sequence reads: CASTPRGGSGEQYF. In nucleotides, the CDR3 is TGTGCCAGCACACCGAGGGGGGGGTCTGGCGAGCAGTACTTC.

For this clone: One junction end does not reproduce the germline sequence, and a read error may be involved. The rearrangement uses TRBV4-1 and TRBJ1-2; D perhaps matches TRBD1 (5 bases). Germline V gene sequence: CDR1 MGHRA, CDR2 YSYEKL. The CDR3 consists of 11 residues. The CDR3 sequence is CASKGPYVYTF. CDR3 DNA: TGCGCCAGCAAGGGACCCTATGTCTACACCTTC.

The rearrangement links TRBV27 to TRBJ2-1; D ambiguous. V was cut by 4 bases and J by 6 bases, with 19 bases left in between. Germline V gene lookup returns CDR1 MNHEY and CDR2 SMNVEV (reference sequence). This CDR3 has 16 amino acids. CDR3 nucleotide sequence: TGTGCCAGCAGTTCTGGACCCTACAAGGGTATCAATGAGCAGTTCTTC. Its translation: CASSSGPYKGINEQFF.

This chain joins TRBV6-5 and TRBJ2-2; D is unclear. V was trimmed by 3 bases and J by 2 bases, leaving 7 bases between them. Germline V gene lookup returns CDR1 MNHEY and CDR2 SVGAGI. This CDR3 is built from 14 residues. The CDR3 spells CASSYRSNTGELFF. CDR3 in DNA: TGTGCCAGCAGTTATAGGTCAAACACCGGGGAGCTGTTTTTT.

The chain employs TRBV6-6 and TRBJ2-2; D uncertain. From germline, CDR1 is MNHNY and CDR2 SVGAGI (reference sequence). There are 13 residues in the CDR3. V gave up 5 bases and J gave up 7 bases, with 11 bases separating them. The CDR3 DNA reads TGTGCCAGCAGTCCCTTAGGTTACGGGGAGCTGTTTTTT. Its translation is CASSPLGYGELFF.

V and J are TRBV10-2 and TRBJ1-5; D is perhaps TRBD1 (6 bases). The CDR3 covers 15 residues. V lost 6 bases and J lost 2, with 14 bases in between. Germline CDR1 is WSHSY and CDR2 is SAAADI. DNA of the CDR3: TGCGCCAGCAGAGCCGGGGCAGGGGGCAATCAGCCCCAGCATTTT. This codes for CASRAGAGGNQPQHF.

This clone was observed once. The V call is TRBV7-8, the J call TRBJ2-1; no reliable D call. The CDR3 spans 13 residues. The germline V and J ends were trimmed by 5 bases and 8 bases, with 13 bases remaining between them. The germline V gene has CDR1 SGHVS and CDR2 FQNEAQ. CDR3 sequence (DNA): TGTGCCAGCAGCCCTTCAAGAGGCGATGAGCAGTTCTTC. As protein: CASSPSRGDEQFF.

The chain joins TRBV2 to TRBJ1-1; D perhaps matches TRBD1 (5 bases). CDR1 and CDR2 (germline): SNHLY, FYNNEI. Deletions cut 2 bases from V and 12 bases from J, with 16 bases between. The CDR3 is 13 amino acids. CDR3 in amino acids: CASSEQPRGWTFF. The CDR3 region has the DNA TGTGCCAGCAGTGAACAACCGCGGGGCTGGACTTTCTTT.

The genes are TRBV19 and TRBJ1-5, with 8 bases identical to TRBD1. Unmatched junction bases numbered 5, after V lost 5 bases and J lost 8 bases. The CDR3 has 13 amino acids. Germline CDR1 and CDR2: LNHDA and SQIVND (reference sequence). The CDR3 DNA sequence: TGTGCCAGTAGTTTGGACAGGGAAGAGCCCCAGCATTTT. Its translation is CASSLDREEPQHF. The full variable domain, its missing parts supplied by reference TRBV19 and TRBJ1-5, is DGGITQSPKYLFRKEGQNVTLSCEQNLNHDAMYWYRQDPGQGLRLIYYSQIVNDFQKGDIAEGYSVSREKKESFPLTVTSAQKNPTAFYLCASSLDREEPQHFGDGTRLSIL.

The J gene is TRBJ2-7, the V gene TRBV28; 13 positions match TRBD2. Germline CDR1 is MDHEN and CDR2 is SYDVKM. This CDR3 is 16 amino acids long. After removal of 6 bases from V and 2 bases from J, the junction contained 7 bases not matched to a gene. CDR3 DNA: TGTGCCAGCAGCAGGACTAGCGGGGGAACTACCTACGAGCAGTACGTC. Amino acid sequence: CASSRTSGGTTYEQYV.

This clone was found once. This sequence joins TRBV7-9 and TRBJ1-2; D not resolved. The CDR3 runs to 13 residues. V lost 0 bases and J lost 4, with 6 bases in between. CDR1 is SEHNR and CDR2 is FQNEAQ in the germline V gene (reference sequence). The CDR3 region is CASSLATGYGYTF. The CDR3 bases are TGTGCCAGCAGCTTAGCCACCGGCTATGGCTACACCTTC.

The V gene is TRBV7-9, the J gene TRBJ2-7; no clear D gene. Per the germline V gene, CDR1 is SEHNR and CDR2 is FQNEAQ (reference sequence). Trimming shortened V by 3 bases and J by 2 bases, and 2 bases separated the two germline ends. The CDR3 runs to 11 residues. CDR3 coding DNA: TGTGCCAGCAGCTTGACCTACGAGCAGTACTTC. Its translation is CASSLTYEQYF.

The V and J genes are TRBV30 and TRBJ1-1, with D unresolved. V was trimmed by 2 bases and J by 0 bases, leaving 13 bases between them. The CDR3 has 15 residues. The germline V gene has CDR1 GTSNPN and CDR2 SVGIG (reference sequence). CDR3 nucleotides: TGTGCCTGGAGTACTTCCGACGGTATGAACACTGAAGCTTTCTTT. It yields the protein CAWSTSDGMNTEAFF.

V is TRBV11-2 and J is TRBJ1-5; D gene ambiguous. V shed 6 bases and J shed 2 bases, with 11 bases lying between them. CDR1 is SGHAT, CDR2 FQNNGV, per germline. The CDR3 is 14 amino acids. The CDR3 reads CASSLVGGNQPQHF. For the CDR3, the DNA is TGTGCCAGCAGTTTGGTGGGTGGCAATCAGCCCCAGCATTTT.

In this sample, this clone is medium-sized. J is TRBJ1-5 and V is TRBV19; a possible D gene is TRBD1 (6 bases). The CDR3 totals 15 residues. V shed 3 bases and J shed 7 bases, with 16 bases lying between them. CDR1 and CDR2 from the germline V gene are LNHDA and SQIVND (reference sequence). The CDR3 DNA follows: TGTGCCAGTAGTATCTTTGGGACAAATAACCAGCCCCAGCATTTT. It is translated as CASSIFGTNNQPQHF.

The chain joins TRBV29-1 to TRBJ2-7, with D unclear. In germline, CDR1 is SQVTM, CDR2 ANQGSEA. The CDR3 spans 10 residues. The V end lost 0 bases, the J end lost 4 bases, and 1 base lay between the germline ends. Written as DNA, the CDR3 is TGCAGCGTTGAAGATTACGAGCAGTACTTC. Translating it yields CSVEDYEQYF.

The chain's CDR3 is CASRWREGTYNEQFF. The CDR3 coding sequence is TGTGCCAGCAGGTGGCGGGAGGGAACCTACAATGAGCAGTTCTTC. V and J are TRBV6-1 and TRBJ2-1; 9 positions agree with TRBD2. CDR3 size: 15 residues. The trim removed 6 bases at V and 2 bases at J, leaving 5 bases unmatched. The germline V gene encodes CDR1 MNHNS and CDR2 SASEGT.

This clone turned up a few times. This chain links TRBV29-1 with TRBJ2-5; weak D call: TRBD2 (6 bases). The CDR3 length is 14 residues. Germline V gene lookup returns CDR1 SQVTM and CDR2 ANQGSEA. The germline V and J ends were trimmed by 1 base and 2 bases, with 11 bases remaining between them. Here the CDR3 reads CSVEVGLAQETQYF. The CDR3, as DNA: TGCAGCGTTGAAGTGGGACTGGCGCAAGAGACCCAGTACTTC.